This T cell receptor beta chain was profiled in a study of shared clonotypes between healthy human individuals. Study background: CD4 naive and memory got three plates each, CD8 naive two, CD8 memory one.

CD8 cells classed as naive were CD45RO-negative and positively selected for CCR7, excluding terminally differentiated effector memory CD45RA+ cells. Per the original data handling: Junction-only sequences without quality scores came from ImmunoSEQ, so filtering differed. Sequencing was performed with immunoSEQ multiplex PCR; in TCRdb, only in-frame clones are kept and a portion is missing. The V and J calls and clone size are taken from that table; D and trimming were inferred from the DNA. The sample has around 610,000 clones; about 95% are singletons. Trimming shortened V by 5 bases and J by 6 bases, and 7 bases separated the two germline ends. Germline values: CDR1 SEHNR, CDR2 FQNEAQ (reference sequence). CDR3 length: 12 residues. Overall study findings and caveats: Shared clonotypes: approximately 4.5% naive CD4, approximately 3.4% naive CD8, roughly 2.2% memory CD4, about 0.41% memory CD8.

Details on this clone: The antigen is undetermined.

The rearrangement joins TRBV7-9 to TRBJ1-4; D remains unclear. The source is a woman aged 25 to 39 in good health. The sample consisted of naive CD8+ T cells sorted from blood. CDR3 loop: CASSIAHEKLFF. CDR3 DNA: TGTGCCAGCAGCATCGCCCATGAAAAACTGTTTTTT. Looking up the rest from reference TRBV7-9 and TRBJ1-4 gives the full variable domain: DTGVSQNPRHKITKRGQNVTFRCDPISEHNRLYWYRQTLGQGPEFLTYFQNEAQLEKSRLLSDRFSAERPKGSFSTLEIQRTEQGDSAMYLCASSIAHEKLFFGSGTQLSVL.